Following are 24 T cell receptor beta chains from one sample sequenced in a study of T-cell reconstitution after alpha-beta-depleted transplantation in children. Unique molecular identifiers were built into the TCRbeta library. MiXCR, applied by TCRdb to the PCR reads, yields one record per CDR3 protein. The sample has almost 500,000 distinct CDR3 sequences, approximately 12% seen once. Here the sequenced sample was PBMCs from the stem cell graft donor, taken from the stem cell graft. These receptors were obtained from a human donor who donated a stem cell graft to a child with combined immunodeficiency.

The chain recombines TRBV7-2 with TRBJ2-7; 9 nucleotides agree with TRBD1. This CDR3 region has 16 residues. The V gene's germline CDR1 is SGHTA and CDR2 FQGNSA. V gave up 1 base and J gave up 3 bases; unmatched junction bases: 7. This CDR3 is CASSLVPPGQGYEQYF. CDR3 DNA sequence: TGTGCCAGCAGCTTAGTCCCTCCGGGACAGGGCTACGAGCAGTACTTC.

This chain links TRBV20-1 with TRBJ2-7; 9 bases agree with TRBD1. Germline V CDR1 and CDR2: DFQATT, SNEGSKA (reference sequence). The junction had 5 bases not matched to a gene; V was cut back by 3 bases and J by 5 bases. The CDR3 extends over 13 amino acids. For the CDR3, the DNA is TGCAGTGCTAGCCTCGACAGGGGGGACGAGCAGTACTTC. Translated: CSASLDRGDEQYF.

This clonotype showed up just a few times. V and J are TRBV28 and TRBJ1-5, with D unresolved. The CDR3 covers 12 residues. Germline V gene sequence: CDR1 MDHEN, CDR2 SYDVKM. The DNA for the CDR3 is TGTGCTTCGAGGAGTGAAGTTCAGCCCCAGCATTTT. Translated: CASRSEVQPQHF.

The gene calls are TRBV13 and TRBJ1-1, with no clear D. Germline-derived CDR1 and CDR2 are PRHDT and FYEKMQ (reference sequence). V was clipped by 1 base and J by 4 bases, with 22 bases between them. This CDR3 spans 18 amino acids. CDR3 protein: CASSLAQGIGGWSTEAFF. DNA of the CDR3: TGTGCCAGCAGCTTAGCACAAGGGATCGGCGGCTGGTCCACTGAAGCTTTCTTT.

This clonotype showed up many times. This sequence joins TRBV6-2 or TRBV6-3 and TRBJ2-4; 10 positions agree with TRBD1. V shed 6 bases and J 6 bases; nucleotides not matched to a gene: 5. This CDR3 contains 14 residues. Germline CDR1 reads MNHEY; CDR2 reads SVGEGT. CDR3 nucleotides: TGTGCCAGCAGCGGGACAGGGGACGGAAACATTCAGTACTTC. Translating gives CASSGTGDGNIQYF.

The J gene is TRBJ2-1, the V gene TRBV6-2 or TRBV6-3, with D possibly TRBD2 on 5 matching bases. The CDR3 contains 15 residues. Trimming stripped 5 bases from V and 0 bases from J, with 11 bases between. Germline CDR1 is MNHEY and CDR2 is SVGEGT. CDR3 region: CASSPDYNSYNEQFF. CDR3 bases: TGTGCCAGCAGTCCCGACTACAACTCCTACAATGAGCAGTTCTTC.

This clonotype was recorded many times. This sequence joins TRBV7-9 and TRBJ2-1; tentatively, D is TRBD2 (5 bases). V lost 8 bases and J lost 7, with 9 bases in between. The germline V gene encodes CDR1 SEHNR and CDR2 FQNEAQ (reference sequence). The CDR3 is made up of 11 amino acids. The CDR3 sequence is CASERENEQFF. The CDR3 nucleotides are TGTGCCAGCGAGAGGGAGAATGAGCAGTTCTTC.

The chain joins TRBV7-2 to TRBJ2-3; D is possibly TRBD1 or TRBD2 (6 bases each). Germline V gives CDR1 SGHTA, CDR2 FQGNSA. The CDR3 length is 16 residues. Trimming stripped 1 base from V and 3 bases from J, with 14 bases between. The CDR3: CASSLEEGGSTDTQYF. The CDR3 nucleotides are TGTGCCAGCAGCTTAGAGGAGGGGGGCAGTACAGATACGCAGTATTTT. The whole variable domain, filled in from reference TRBV7-2 and TRBJ2-3, reads GAGVSQSPSNKVTEKGKDVELRCDPISGHTALYWYRQSLGQGLEFLIYFQGNSAPDKSGLPSDRFSAERTGGSVSTLTIQRTQQEDSAVYLCASSLEEGGSTDTQYFGPGTRLTVL.

This clonotype was seen a few times. V gene TRBV5-1 combines with J gene TRBJ2-1; D gene ambiguous. V lost 4 bases to trimming and J lost 6 bases, with 20 bases between them. The CDR3 sequence is 16 residues long. In germline, CDR1 is SGHRS, CDR2 YFSETQ. This chain's CDR3 is CASSRILPGPSNEQFF. CDR3 coding DNA: TGCGCCAGCAGCCGTATCCTCCCCGGCCCCTCCAATGAGCAGTTCTTC.

This clonotype showed up just a few times. The rearrangement uses TRBV6-5 and TRBJ2-3; D is tentatively TRBD1 or TRBD2 (7 bases each). Germline V gene sequence: CDR1 MNHEY, CDR2 SVGAGI. The V and J ends lost 0 bases and 2 bases respectively, with 15 bases between them. The CDR3 sequence is 17 residues long. The CDR3 nucleotides read TGTGCCAGCAGTTACTCCGGAGGGGAGGGGGCCACAGATACGCAGTATTTT. Its translation: CASSYSGGEGATDTQYF.

This clonotype was seen ten or more times. The CDR3 protein is CASSVSGGTGELFF. For the CDR3, the DNA is TGTGCCAGCAGCGTCTCTGGGGGAACCGGGGAGCTGTTTTTT. V and J are TRBV9 and TRBJ2-2, with D perhaps assigned TRBD1 or TRBD2 (5 bases each). V dropped 2 bases and J dropped 5 bases, with 10 bases sitting between them. Germline V gene sequence: CDR1 SGDLS, CDR2 YYNGEE. The CDR3 consists of 14 residues.

The genes are TRBV20-1 and TRBJ2-3; D remains ambiguous. The CDR3 has 12 residues. CDR1 and CDR2 from the germline V gene are DFQATT and SNEGSKA (reference sequence). Trimming took off 7 bases at V and 4 bases at J, with 12 bases between the two ends. Here the CDR3 DNA reads TGCAGTGTTCCGCGAGTTGCAGATACGCAGTATTTT. It specifies CSVPRVADTQYF.

This clonotype was counted at least ten times. The chain couples TRBV6-4 to TRBJ2-2; 11 nucleotides agree with TRBD1. Trimming at V came to 8 bases and at J to 3 bases, leaving 2 bases not matched to a gene. This CDR3 comprises 14 residues. Per the germline V gene, CDR1 is MRHNA and CDR2 is SNTAGT. In DNA, the CDR3 is TGTGCCAGCCGGGGACAGGGGGACACCGGGGAGCTGTTTTTT. Translated: CASRGQGDTGELFF.

This clonotype was recorded at least ten times. The CDR3 nucleotides read TGTGCCAGCAGTTACTCGACTAGCGGGAGTTGGAATGAGCAGTTCTTC. Its translation is CASSYSTSGSWNEQFF. V gene TRBV6-5 combines with J gene TRBJ2-1; 12 bases map to TRBD2. The CDR3 spans 16 residues. V trimming: 0 bases; J trimming: 7 bases; junction bases outside the gene matches: 4. The V gene's germline CDR1 is MNHEY and CDR2 SVGAGI.

V is TRBV5-1 and J is TRBJ2-5; TRBD1 matches at 7 bases. This CDR3 is 14 amino acids long. Germline lookup yields CDR1 SGHRS and CDR2 YFSETQ. With 2 bases clipped from V and 2 bases from J, the junction kept 3 bases outside the gene matches. CDR3 residues: CASSFGQVQETQYF. The CDR3 DNA follows: TGCGCCAGCAGCTTTGGACAGGTTCAAGAGACCCAGTACTTC.

This clonotype was seen just once. This chain's CDR3 is CASSWGSQREGYEQFF. In nucleotides, the CDR3 is TGTGCCAGCAGTTGGGGTTCCCAGCGGGAGGGCTATGAGCAGTTCTTC. The chain is built from TRBV6-2 or TRBV6-3 and TRBJ2-1; 10 bases fit TRBD2. V shed 4 bases, J shed 8 bases, and the junction held 11 bases outside the gene matches. CDR1 and CDR2 from the germline V gene are MNHEY and SVGEGT. The CDR3 consists of 16 residues.

This clonotype showed up just a few times. V usage is TRBV25-1 and J usage is TRBJ1-1, with 8 bases lining up with TRBD1. Germline V CDR1 and CDR2: MGHDK, SYGVNS. There are 15 residues in the CDR3. The junction had 8 bases not matched to a gene; V was cut back by 3 bases and J by 5 bases. The CDR3 DNA reads TGTGCCAGCAGTGACCTTCAGGGGGCTGGGACTGAAGCTTTCTTT. Translating it yields CASSDLQGAGTEAFF.

The genes are TRBV4-3 and TRBJ1-2; no clear D gene. The CDR3 has 16 amino acids. CDR1 is LGHNA and CDR2 is YSLEER in the germline V gene. Trimming cost V 0 bases and J 4 bases, with 15 bases left between them. The CDR3 spells CASSQDEGSGFYGYTF. CDR3 DNA sequence: TGCGCCAGCAGCCAAGACGAGGGCTCGGGGTTCTATGGCTACACCTTC.

A few counts support this clonotype. J is TRBJ2-1 and V is TRBV6-5; maybe TRBD1 (6 bases). V was trimmed by 2 bases and J by 0 bases, leaving 14 bases between them. The CDR3 totals 17 residues. The germline V gene has CDR1 MNHEY and CDR2 SVGAGI. CDR3: CASSYERQESSYNEQFF. CDR3 sequence (DNA): TGTGCCAGCAGTTACGAAAGACAGGAGAGCTCCTACAATGAGCAGTTCTTC.

The CDR3 coding sequence is TGCGCCAGCAGCCAAGGGACAGGGTTCAATGAAAAACTGTTTTTT. Translation gives CASSQGTGFNEKLFF. The rearrangement uses TRBV4-3 and TRBJ1-4, with 8 positions matching TRBD1. From germline, CDR1 is LGHNA and CDR2 YSLEER. Losses at the gene ends were 1 base for V and 5 bases for J; bases not matched to a gene: 3. The CDR3 has 15 amino acids.

The chain joins TRBV28 to TRBJ2-7, with 7 positions matching TRBD1. The CDR3 totals 15 residues. The J segment lost 2 bases and the V segment lost 4 bases, leaving 8 bases of the junction unmatched. Per germline, CDR1 MDHEN and CDR2 SYDVKM. CDR3 in DNA: TGTGCCAGCAGTTCCCCGAGGGACAGCCCCTACGAGCAGTACTTC. Its translation is CASSSPRDSPYEQYF.

The J gene is TRBJ2-7, the V gene TRBV12-3 or TRBV12-4; D is uncertain. The CDR3 contains 14 residues. The germline V and J ends were trimmed by 3 bases and 3 bases, with 12 bases remaining between them. The CDR3 region has the DNA TGTGCCAGCAGTTTCGGCGCTAGTTTCTACGAGCAGTACTTC. Translating gives CASSFGASFYEQYF.

This clonotype appeared a few times. The chain carries TRBV9 and TRBJ2-3; 8 bases are shared with TRBD2. Germline values: CDR1 SGDLS, CDR2 YYNGEE. This CDR3 has 16 amino acids. V lost 0 bases and J lost 3; bases outside the gene matches: 6. In DNA, the CDR3 is TGTGCCAGCAGCGTAGAAGTACTAGCGGAGACAGATACGCAGTATTTT. Translating it yields CASSVEVLAETDTQYF.

The table lists this clonotype with a few counts. CDR3 residues: CASSPRDRARDGYTF. The CDR3 nucleotides read TGTGCCAGCAGCCCTCGAGACAGGGCGCGCGATGGCTACACCTTC. The chain couples TRBV6-5 to TRBJ1-2; 7 bases agree with TRBD1. Germline V gene data show CDR1 as MNHEY and CDR2 as SVGAGI. The CDR3 length is 15 residues. V dropped 6 bases and J dropped 6; count of bases not matched to a gene: 13.